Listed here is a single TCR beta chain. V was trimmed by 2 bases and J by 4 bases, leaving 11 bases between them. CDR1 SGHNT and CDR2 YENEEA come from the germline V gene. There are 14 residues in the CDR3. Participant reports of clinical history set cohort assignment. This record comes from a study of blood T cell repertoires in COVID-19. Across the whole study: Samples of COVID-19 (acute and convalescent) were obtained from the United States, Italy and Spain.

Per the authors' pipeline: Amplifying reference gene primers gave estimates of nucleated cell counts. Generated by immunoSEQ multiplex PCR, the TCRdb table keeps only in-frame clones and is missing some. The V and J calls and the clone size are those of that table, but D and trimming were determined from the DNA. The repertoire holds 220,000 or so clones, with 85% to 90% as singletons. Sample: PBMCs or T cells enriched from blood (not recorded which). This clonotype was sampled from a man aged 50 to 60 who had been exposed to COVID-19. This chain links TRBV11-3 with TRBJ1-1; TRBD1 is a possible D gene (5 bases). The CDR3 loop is CASSLSGRGTEAFF. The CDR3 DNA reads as TGTGCCAGCAGCTTATCCGGGAGGGGCACTGAAGCTTTCTTT.